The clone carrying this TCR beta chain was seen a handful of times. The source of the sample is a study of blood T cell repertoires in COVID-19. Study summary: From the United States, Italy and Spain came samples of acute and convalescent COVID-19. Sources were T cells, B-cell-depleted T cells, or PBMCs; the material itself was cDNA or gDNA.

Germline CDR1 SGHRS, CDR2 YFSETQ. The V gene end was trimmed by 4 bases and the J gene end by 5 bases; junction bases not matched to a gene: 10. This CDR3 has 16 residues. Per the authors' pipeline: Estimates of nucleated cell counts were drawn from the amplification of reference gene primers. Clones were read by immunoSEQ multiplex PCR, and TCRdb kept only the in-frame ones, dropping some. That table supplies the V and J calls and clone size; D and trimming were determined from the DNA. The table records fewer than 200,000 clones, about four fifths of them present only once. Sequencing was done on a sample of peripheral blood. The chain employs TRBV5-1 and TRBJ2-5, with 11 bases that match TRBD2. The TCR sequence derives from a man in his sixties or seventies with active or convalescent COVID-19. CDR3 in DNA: TGCGCCAGCAGCGCCACTAGCGGGGGTGTCCGTGAGACCCAGTACTTC. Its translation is CASSATSGGVRETQYF.